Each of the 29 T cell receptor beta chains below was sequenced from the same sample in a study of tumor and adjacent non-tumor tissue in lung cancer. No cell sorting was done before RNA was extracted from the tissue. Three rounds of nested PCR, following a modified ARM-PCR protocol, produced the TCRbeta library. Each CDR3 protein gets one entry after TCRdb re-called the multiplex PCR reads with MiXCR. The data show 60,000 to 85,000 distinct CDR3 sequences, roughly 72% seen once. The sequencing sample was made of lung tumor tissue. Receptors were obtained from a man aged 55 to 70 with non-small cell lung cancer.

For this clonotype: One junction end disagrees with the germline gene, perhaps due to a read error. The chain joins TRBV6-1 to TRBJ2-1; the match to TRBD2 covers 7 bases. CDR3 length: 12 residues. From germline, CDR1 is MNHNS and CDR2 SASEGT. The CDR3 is CASRDYSGEGFF. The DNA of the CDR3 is TGTGCTAGCAGAGATTACAGCGGGGAAGGGTTCTTC.

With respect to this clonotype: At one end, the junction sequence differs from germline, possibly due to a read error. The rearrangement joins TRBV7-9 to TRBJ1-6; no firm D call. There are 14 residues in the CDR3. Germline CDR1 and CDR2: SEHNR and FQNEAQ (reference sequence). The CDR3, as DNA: TGTACCAGCAGCTTAGGCAGCGACCACACACCCCTCCACTTT. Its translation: CTSSLGSDHTPLHF.

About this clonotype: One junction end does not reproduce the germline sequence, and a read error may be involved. DNA of the CDR3: TGCAGCGTTGAAGGATCGGGGACAACGACAGGTACGCATTATTTT. It encodes CSVEGSGTTTGTHYF. This chain links TRBV29-1 with TRBJ2-3, with a tentative D call TRBD1 (6 bases). Germline CDR1 is SQVTM and CDR2 is ANQGSEA. The CDR3 length is 15 residues.

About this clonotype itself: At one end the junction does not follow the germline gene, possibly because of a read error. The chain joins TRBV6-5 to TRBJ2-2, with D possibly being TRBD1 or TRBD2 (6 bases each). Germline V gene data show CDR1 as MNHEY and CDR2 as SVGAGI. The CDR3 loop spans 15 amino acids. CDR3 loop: CASSGEGGNTGELLF. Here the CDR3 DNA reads TGTGCCAGCAGCGGAGAGGGGGGTAACACCGGGGAGCTGTTATTT.

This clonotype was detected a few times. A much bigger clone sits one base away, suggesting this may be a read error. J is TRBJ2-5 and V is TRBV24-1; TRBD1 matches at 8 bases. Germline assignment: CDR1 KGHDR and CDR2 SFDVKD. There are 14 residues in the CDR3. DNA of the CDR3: TGTGCCATCAGTGGAAGACAGGGGCAAGAGACCCAGTACTTC. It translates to CAISGRQGQETQYF.

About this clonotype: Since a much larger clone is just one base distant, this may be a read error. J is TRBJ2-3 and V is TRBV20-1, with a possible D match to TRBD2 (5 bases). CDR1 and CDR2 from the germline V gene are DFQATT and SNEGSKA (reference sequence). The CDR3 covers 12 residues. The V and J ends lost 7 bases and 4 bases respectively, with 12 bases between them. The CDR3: CSVRASPDTQYF. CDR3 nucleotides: TGCAGTGTTAGGGCTAGCCCAGATACGCAGTATTTT.

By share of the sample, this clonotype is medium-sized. The CDR3 nucleotides are TGTGCCAGCAGTCTAAGAACCGACAAACAGGGCACTGAAGCTTTCTTT. Translated: CASSLRTDKQGTEAFF. The chain carries TRBV12-3 or TRBV12-4 and TRBJ1-1, with a weak D call TRBD1 (6 bases). V was clipped by 5 bases and J by 4 bases, with 20 bases between them. This CDR3 has 16 residues.

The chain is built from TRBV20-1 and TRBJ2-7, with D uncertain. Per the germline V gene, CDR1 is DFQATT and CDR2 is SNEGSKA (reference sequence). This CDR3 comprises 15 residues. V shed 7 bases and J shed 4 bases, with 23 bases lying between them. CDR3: CSVPRPQDPSYEQYF. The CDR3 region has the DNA TGCAGTGTTCCACGTCCCCAGGACCCCTCATACGAGCAGTACTTC.

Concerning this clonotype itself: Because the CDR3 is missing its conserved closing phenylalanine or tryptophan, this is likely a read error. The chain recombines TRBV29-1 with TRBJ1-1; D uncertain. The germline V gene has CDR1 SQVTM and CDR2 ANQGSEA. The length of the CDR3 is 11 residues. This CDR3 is CSVDSNIEAFI. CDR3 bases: TGCAGCGTGGATTCGAACATTGAAGCTTTCATT.

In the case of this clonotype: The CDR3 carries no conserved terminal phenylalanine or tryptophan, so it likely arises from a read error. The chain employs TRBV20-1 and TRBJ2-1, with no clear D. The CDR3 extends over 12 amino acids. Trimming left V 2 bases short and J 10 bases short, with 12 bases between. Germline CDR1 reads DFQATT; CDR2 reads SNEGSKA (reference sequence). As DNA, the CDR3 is TGCAGTGCTAGAAGGGATAACAGCGAGCAGTTCTTA. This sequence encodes CSARRDNSEQFL.

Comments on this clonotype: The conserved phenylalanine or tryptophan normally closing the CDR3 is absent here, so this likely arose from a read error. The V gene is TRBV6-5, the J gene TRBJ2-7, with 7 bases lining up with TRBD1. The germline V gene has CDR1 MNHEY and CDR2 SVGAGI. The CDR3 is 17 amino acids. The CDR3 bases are TGTGCCAGCAGTAAGACAGGGACCCTATCCACGCCCTACAAGCAGTACTAC. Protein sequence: CASSKTGTLSTPYKQYY.

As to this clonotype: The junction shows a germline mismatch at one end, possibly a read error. As DNA, the CDR3 is TGTATCGTTGGACAGGGACGTAATGAGCAGTTCTTC. It yields the protein CIVGQGRNEQFF. The gene calls are TRBV29-1 and TRBJ2-1; 8 bases align to TRBD1. Germline lookup yields CDR1 SQVTM and CDR2 ANQGSEA. The CDR3 length is 12 residues.

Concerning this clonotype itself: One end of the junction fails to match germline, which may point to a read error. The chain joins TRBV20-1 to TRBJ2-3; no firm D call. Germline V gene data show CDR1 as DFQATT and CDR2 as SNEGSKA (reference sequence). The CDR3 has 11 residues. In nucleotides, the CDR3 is TGTAGTACTCTTAACATAGATACGCAGTATTTT. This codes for CSTLNIDTQYF.

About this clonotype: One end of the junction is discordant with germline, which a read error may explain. The DNA of the CDR3 is TGCAGTACTAGGGGACCGAACAAAGAGCAGTTATTC. Its protein product is CSTRGPNKEQLF. The V gene is TRBV20-1, the J gene TRBJ2-1, with D possibly being TRBD1 or TRBD2 (5 bases each). The CDR3 has 12 residues. In germline, CDR1 is DFQATT, CDR2 SNEGSKA (reference sequence).

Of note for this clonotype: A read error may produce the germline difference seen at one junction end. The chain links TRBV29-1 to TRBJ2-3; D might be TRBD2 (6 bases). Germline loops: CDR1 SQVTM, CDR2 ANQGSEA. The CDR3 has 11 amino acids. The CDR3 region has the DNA TGTAGCGTTGGAGACGGGGGTATGCAGTATTTT. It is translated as CSVGDGGMQYF.

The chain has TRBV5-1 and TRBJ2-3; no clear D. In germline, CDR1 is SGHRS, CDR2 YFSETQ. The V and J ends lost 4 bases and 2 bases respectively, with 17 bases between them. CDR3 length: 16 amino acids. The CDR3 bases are TGCGCCAGCAGCCCCCATGGTGGCAGCTTCACAGATACGCAGTATTTT. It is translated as CASSPHGGSFTDTQYF.

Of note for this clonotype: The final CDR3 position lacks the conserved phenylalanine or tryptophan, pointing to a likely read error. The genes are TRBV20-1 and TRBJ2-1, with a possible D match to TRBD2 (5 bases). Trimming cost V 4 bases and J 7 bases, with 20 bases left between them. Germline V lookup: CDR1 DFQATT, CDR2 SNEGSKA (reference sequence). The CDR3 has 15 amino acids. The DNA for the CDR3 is TGCAGTGCTACATTAGCCCGGGGAGTCTCAAATGAGCAGTTCTTA. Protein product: CSATLARGVSNEQFL.

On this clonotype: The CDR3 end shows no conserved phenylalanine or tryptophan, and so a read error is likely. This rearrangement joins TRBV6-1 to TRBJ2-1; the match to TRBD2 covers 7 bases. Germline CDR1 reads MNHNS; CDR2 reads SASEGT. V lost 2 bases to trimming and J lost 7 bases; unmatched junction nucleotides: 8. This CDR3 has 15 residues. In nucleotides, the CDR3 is TGTGCCAGCAGTGAACGGGGGGACCTCTATAATGAGCAGTTCATC. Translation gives CASSERGDLYNEQFI.

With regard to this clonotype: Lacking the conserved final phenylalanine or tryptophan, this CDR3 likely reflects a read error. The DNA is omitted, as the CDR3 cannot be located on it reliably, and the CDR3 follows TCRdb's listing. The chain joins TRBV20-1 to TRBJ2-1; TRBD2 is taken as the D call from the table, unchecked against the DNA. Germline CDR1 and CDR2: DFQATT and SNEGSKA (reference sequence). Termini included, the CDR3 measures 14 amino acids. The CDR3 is CSARDKRTSYEQLS.

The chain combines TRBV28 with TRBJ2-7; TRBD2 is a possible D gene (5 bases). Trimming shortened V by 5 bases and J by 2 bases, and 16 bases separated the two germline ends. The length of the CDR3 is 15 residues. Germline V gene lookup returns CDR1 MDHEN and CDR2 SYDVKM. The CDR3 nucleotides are TGTGCCAGCAGTGAGGGCACGGGTCTAGCCTACGAGCAGTACTTC. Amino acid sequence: CASSEGTGLAYEQYF.

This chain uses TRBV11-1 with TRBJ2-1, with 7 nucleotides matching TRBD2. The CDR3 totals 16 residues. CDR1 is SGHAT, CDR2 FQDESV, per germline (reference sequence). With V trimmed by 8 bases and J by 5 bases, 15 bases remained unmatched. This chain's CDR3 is CASCIVSGIGDNEQFF. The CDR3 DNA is TGTGCCAGCTGCATAGTGAGCGGGATCGGGGACAATGAGCAGTTCTTC.

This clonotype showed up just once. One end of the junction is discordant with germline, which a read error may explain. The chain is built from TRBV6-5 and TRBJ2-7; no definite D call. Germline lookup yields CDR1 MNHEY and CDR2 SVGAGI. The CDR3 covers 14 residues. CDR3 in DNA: TGTGCCAACAGTTACGAACAGAACTCCTACGAGGAGTACTTC. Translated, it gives CANSYEQNSYEEYF.

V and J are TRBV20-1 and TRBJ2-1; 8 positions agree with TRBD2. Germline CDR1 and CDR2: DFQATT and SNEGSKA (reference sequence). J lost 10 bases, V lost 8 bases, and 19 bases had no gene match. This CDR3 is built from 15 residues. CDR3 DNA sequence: TGCAGTACCAGAACTGTAGCGGGAAGGCACCAAGAGCAGTTCTTC. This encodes CSTRTVAGRHQEQFF.

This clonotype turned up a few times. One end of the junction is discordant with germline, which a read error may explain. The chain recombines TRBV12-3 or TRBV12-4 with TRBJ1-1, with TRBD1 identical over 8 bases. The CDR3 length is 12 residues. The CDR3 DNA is TGTGCTAGCAGCCTTTCAGGGGGCGGTGTTTTCTTT. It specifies CASSLSGGGVFF.

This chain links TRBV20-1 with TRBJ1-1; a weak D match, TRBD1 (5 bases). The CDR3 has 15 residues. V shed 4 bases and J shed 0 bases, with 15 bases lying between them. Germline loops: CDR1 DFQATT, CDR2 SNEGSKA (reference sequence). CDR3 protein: CSAIRAGLMNTEAFF. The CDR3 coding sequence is TGCAGTGCTATAAGGGCAGGGCTGATGAACACTGAAGCTTTCTTT.

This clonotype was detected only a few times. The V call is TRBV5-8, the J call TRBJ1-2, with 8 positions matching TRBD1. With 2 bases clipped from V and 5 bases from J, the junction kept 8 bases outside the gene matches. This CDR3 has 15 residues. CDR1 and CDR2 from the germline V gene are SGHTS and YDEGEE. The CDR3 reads CASSFPGGGLYGYTF. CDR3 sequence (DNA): TGTGCCAGCAGCTTTCCAGGGGGCGGGTTATATGGCTACACCTTC. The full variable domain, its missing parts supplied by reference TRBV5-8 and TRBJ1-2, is EAGVTQSPTHLIKTRGQQATLRCSPISGHTSVYWYQQALGLGLQFLLWYDEGEERNRGNFPPRFSGRQFPNYSSELNVNALELEDSALYLCASSFPGGGLYGYTFGSGTRLTVV.

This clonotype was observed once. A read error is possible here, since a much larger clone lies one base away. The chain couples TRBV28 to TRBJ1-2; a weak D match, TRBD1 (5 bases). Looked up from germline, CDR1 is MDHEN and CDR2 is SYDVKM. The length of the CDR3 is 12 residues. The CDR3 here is CACSFGGDGYTF. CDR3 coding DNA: TGTGCCTGCAGTTTCGGAGGGGATGGCTACACCTTC.

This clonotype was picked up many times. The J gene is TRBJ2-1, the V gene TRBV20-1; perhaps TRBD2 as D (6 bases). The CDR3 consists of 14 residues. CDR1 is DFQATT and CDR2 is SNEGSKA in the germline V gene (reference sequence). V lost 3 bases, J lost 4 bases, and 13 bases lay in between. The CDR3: CSASGGDPYNEQFF. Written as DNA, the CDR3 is TGCAGTGCTAGCGGCGGGGATCCTTACAATGAGCAGTTCTTC.

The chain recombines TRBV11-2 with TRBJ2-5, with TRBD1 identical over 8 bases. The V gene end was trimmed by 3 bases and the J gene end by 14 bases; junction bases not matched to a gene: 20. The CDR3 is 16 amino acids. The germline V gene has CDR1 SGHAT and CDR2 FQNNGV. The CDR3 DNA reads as TGTGCCAGCAGCTTTAAGACAGGGGTGGTGGGAAAGATCCAATACTTC. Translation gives CASSFKTGVVGKIQYF.